What follows is one T cell receptor beta chain and its context. Its target antigen remains unknown. Per-nucleotide qualities are absent, and no much larger clonotype sits a single base away. Via the germline V gene, CDR1 is SNHLY and CDR2 FYNNEI. The CDR3 sequence holds 13 residues, the cysteine and phenylalanine included. Here the CDR3 DNA is all that survives: 39 bases in frame from base 1. V trim: 6 bases; J trim: 4 bases; unmatched bases: 4. The record originates from a study of cytomegalovirus exposure and HLA in healthy donors (dated by TCRdb to 2016 to 2017). About the investigation overall: An earlier analysis of roughly 610 of the donors reported 250 to 350 Gb of sequence data and 95 million to 130 million unique TCR beta sequences obtained from about 180 million T cells. Approximately 300 gigabases of sequencing data and around 80 million unique TCR sequences made up an early release that covered over 550 HLA-typed donors. Among the roughly 400 genotyped donors, around 81% belonged to the genetic ancestry cluster associated with self-reported Caucasian donors. The aim of the study was to test whether cataloging public T cell receptors could identify signatures of past pathogen exposure. Using immunosequencing, the study profiled T cell repertoires from around 670 subjects and related those repertoires to cytomegalovirus serostatus. In addition to the first cohort of several hundred subjects, a separate validation cohort of approximately 130 different subjects was used. To predict cytomegalovirus infection status, the study combined high-throughput TCR immunosequencing, statistical association of individual TCRs with disease status, and machine learning. A later analysis re-analyzed previously published TCR beta repertoires from 666 donors and added high-resolution HLA genotyping to study TCR occurrence patterns. Rather than using new phenotypic data, the later analysis identified candidate immune exposures from TCR beta sequences and from how often those sequences occurred across donors. In an earlier analysis of a few hundred of the donors, high-throughput TCR beta sequencing was used to judge whether each TCR beta V gene segment behaved as functional or pseudogenic. Donor age, sex, ethnicity and CMV serostatus were collected together with the repertoire data. A later genetic analysis used genome-wide SNP genotypes for about 60% of the roughly 700 donors, treating that subset as a discovery cohort. All discovery cohort repertoires had been generated on a single sequencing platform. HLA typing included class I and class II loci at four-digit resolution. The number of donors typed differed by locus, with roughly 629-640 for A, B, C, DRB1 and DQB1, approximately 500 for DQA1, about 610 for DPA1, and around 460 for DPB1. Because of strong linkage in the cohort, roughly five DR-DQ haplotypes were treated as single units for association and clustering. Across 300 to 400 genotyped donors of the cohort, an average of roughly 250,000 unique TCR beta nucleotide sequences per donor were sequenced, and around 19% of those sequences were non-productive. Study-level results and caveats: A further reported finding was that TCR beta sequences accurately predicted the HLA-A and HLA-B alleles for most subjects in the first cohort. Compared with equally common non-associated chains, HLA-associated TCR beta chains in a later analysis were more clonally expanded and had lower generation probabilities. The only immune exposure information available for the cohort was CMV serostatus. In a later genetic analysis, a missense DCLRE1C variant was associated with V-gene and J-gene trimming of TCR beta chains, and the association was replicated in an independent cohort. In a later analysis, most CMV-associated TCR beta chains were found to appear HLA-restricted, with HLA associations seemingly driven largely by CMV exposure. Broadly in line with IMGT annotations, most TCR beta V segments showed up in productive rearrangements about 87% or about 30% of the time in an earlier analysis of 450 to 600 of the donors. In the study, about 150 TCR beta chains were listed as associated with cytomegalovirus. Because HLA typing was missing for some donors at each locus, association tests included only the typed subset. In vitro tests confirmed that a few of the cytomegalovirus-associated TCR beta chains recognize cytomegalovirus antigens. Strong co-occurrence of HLA alleles, especially DR and DQ, made assigning TCR associations to individual alleles difficult. Roughly 17 rarely observed V segments, including chromosome 9 orphons, were excluded from the earlier analysis of approximately 500 of the donors because counts were too low. Compared with the approximately 600-donor mean, donors in an Asian-associated ancestry cluster had fewer N-insertions in productive TCRs, according to a later genetic analysis. The cohort was sequenced for TCR beta chains only, and without alpha or paired-chain data the features that could be detected were limited. According to a later analysis, parvovirus B19, influenza, CMV and Epstein-Barr virus appeared linked to several top co-occurrence clusters. Cytomegalovirus status was reported to be diagnosed by the classifier with high specificity and sensitivity in both the original and validation cohorts. A later analysis associated about 17,000 TCR beta sequences with specific HLA alleles at a false discovery rate of 0.05. The 87-base-pair reads could not distinguish some IMGT-functional V segments, including TRBV6-2 and TRBV6-3, so those segments were excluded. Correlated functional status among segregating V segments might be attributable to linkage disequilibrium, but an unknown experimental factor could not be ruled out. In a later analysis, the rate of TCR association differed among HLA loci, with DRB1 alleles having the most associated TCRs and HLA-C alleles having the fewest. The authors suggested that the approach could potentially be extended to other disease states and immunological phenotypes. Most TCR sequences were seen in very few donors, while some public TCRs were found in many individuals. The sequencing pipeline was judged likely to have produced a cluster of highly shared sequence variants as a technical artifact. Presence/absence analyses assumed roughly uniform sequencing depth across donors, an assumption that may not hold.

Receptors were amplified or captured by the immunoSEQ multiplex PCR assay. For the multiplex PCR, a mixture combining 60 forward primers for TCR Vbeta segments and 13 reverse primers for TCR Jbeta segments was used. The CDR3 region of rearranged TCR beta genes was amplified from genomic DNA by a multiplex PCR assay. The amplified TCR beta libraries were sequenced on the Illumina HiSeq System as 87-base-pair reads. Per the source publication's procedure: A later analysis counted some 74 million unique TCR beta chains across the 666 repertoires, and some 11 million of these chains were shared by at least two donors. To remove PCR and sequencing errors, raw reads were error-corrected and collapsed into unique sequences using a nearest-neighbor algorithm that merged closely related sequences. Alignment of CDR3 sequences to IMGT reference sequences was used to assign V, D and J gene segments. For a sequence to be retained, at least a six-nucleotide match to both a V gene segment and a J gene segment was required. Rearrangements were classified as productive when the CDR3 lacked stop codons and remained in frame with V and J, and all other rearrangements were classified as non-productive. CDR3 was defined according to IMGT convention as the region running from the second conserved V-encoded cysteine to the conserved J-encoded phenylalanine. The earlier analysis of about 500 of the donors excluded sequences that lacked an unambiguous match to a single V gene segment. In an earlier analysis of 587 of the donors, V segments were called functional above 56.7% productive rearrangements and were called segregating when the between-donor standard deviation exceeded 5%. A statistical classification framework was built to diagnose cytomegalovirus status from the catalog of TCR beta chain sequences. In a later analysis, V and J genes were assigned by comparing TCR nucleotide sequences against IMGT/GENE-DB human TR gene sequences. In a later analysis, CDR3 sequences and most-parsimonious VDJ recombination scenarios were assigned using the TCRdist pipeline. In a later analysis, every TCR beta chain was defined by the combination of its CDR3 amino acid sequence and its V-gene family, and reads without a unique V-gene family were dropped. To address suspected cross-contamination and a sequencing artifact, a later analysis removed approximately 590 highly shared, low-generation-probability nucleotide sequences. In a later analysis, a clonal expansion index was calculated for each public chain from normalized within-repertoire ranks of inferred template counts. A later analysis computed generation probabilities with a VDJ recombination model fitted to out-of-frame rearrangements, and checked the results against IGoR. Hypergeometric tests were used in a later analysis to score TCR-TCR, TCR-HLA and TCR-CMV co-occurrence, with a repertoire-size bias correction applied to the TCR pairs. A later analysis estimated false discovery rates by permuting HLA or CMV assignments 20 times. In a later analysis, co-occurring TCRs were grouped using DBSCAN, and TCRdist sequence similarity was added for clustering within HLA-allele-positive subsets. Repertoires with fewer than 30,000 or more than 120,000 public chains were left out of co-occurrence clustering, as were five repertoires with anomalous nucleotide sharing. Drawn from immuneACCESS, this table holds only the in-frame rearrangements with V and J called that TCRdb kept. Clones are partly lost; checked studies trace under half to an unresolved V gene and leave the rest unexplained. V and J calls and clone size are those listed in that table; D and trimming were worked out from the DNA. In all, the sample holds around 110,000 clones, and roughly three quarters of those were seen once. Over 1.5% of the sample lies in the top ten.

The cohort was made up of roughly 670 healthy bone marrow donors. At the time of sampling, all cohort members were nominally healthy, though unrecorded immune exposures were likely present. The donor was CMV seronegative and was included in the group of hundreds of seronegative cohort members. A peripheral blood sample was collected from each donor, and TCR beta sequencing was performed on peripheral blood mononuclear cells. The Qiagen DNeasy Blood Extraction Kit was used to extract genomic DNA from the blood cell samples. The material sequenced was PBMCs. This receptor chain uses TRBV2 and TRBJ2-7; TRBD1 agrees with 9 junctional bases. The clonotype was recovered from a woman aged 18-29 years in good health and CMV-seronegative. The CDR3 is CASRTDRGYEQYF. The sequenced DNA: TGTGCCAGCAGGACCGACAGGGGGTACGAGCAGTACTTC.